Listed here are 27 T cell receptor beta chains from one sample, sequenced in a study of shared clonotypes between healthy human individuals. Clones were read by immunoSEQ multiplex PCR, and TCRdb kept only the in-frame ones, dropping some. The sample lists about 560,000 clones; around 78% were seen once. The specimen sequenced was PBMCs. The source is a woman in her forties in good health. Some clones in this sample may be carry-over from other donors' samples.

The chain has TRBV4-1 and TRBJ2-5; D may match TRBD1 or TRBD2 (7 bases each). Per germline, CDR1 MGHRA and CDR2 YSYEKL. There are 17 residues in the CDR3. The V end was cut by 2 bases, the J end by 5 bases, with 21 bases between. The CDR3 nucleotides are TGCGCCAGCAGCCAAAGAGGAGGGGGCGGGAGCGGCGAGACCCAGTACTTC. Protein product: CASSQRGGGGSGETQYF.

The CDR3 loop is CASSNQETQYF. For the CDR3, the DNA is TGTGCCAGTAGTAACCAAGAGACCCAGTACTTC. The genes are TRBV19 and TRBJ2-5, with no clear D. The CDR3 runs 11 residues. Germline values: CDR1 LNHDA, CDR2 SQIVND (reference sequence). Trimming stripped 4 bases from V and 0 bases from J, with 0 bases between. Full variable domain (missing parts from reference TRBV19 and TRBJ2-5): DGGITQSPKYLFRKEGQNVTLSCEQNLNHDAMYWYRQDPGQGLRLIYYSQIVNDFQKGDIAEGYSVSREKKESFPLTVTSAQKNPTAFYLCASSNQETQYFGPGTRLLVL.

This sequence joins TRBV28 and TRBJ2-7; 10 nucleotides match TRBD2. Unmatched junction bases numbered 6, after V lost 6 bases and J lost 4 bases. Per germline, CDR1 MDHEN and CDR2 SYDVKM. The CDR3 has 14 residues. CDR3 in DNA: TGTGCCAGCAGCCCAGCGGGAGGGCCTTACGAGCAGTACTTC. Translated: CASSPAGGPYEQYF.

This clone was detected a few times. V usage is TRBV21-1 and J usage is TRBJ1-5. TRBV21-1 is a pseudogene segment. This CDR3 region has 11 residues. The CDR3 sequence: CASRADQPQHF. CDR3 DNA sequence: TGTGCCTCTCGGGCAGATCAGCCCCAGCATTTT.

This chain joins TRBV19 and TRBJ2-7; TRBD1 matches at 7 bases. The ends lost 5 bases at V and 2 bases at J; junction bases unmatched: 6. This CDR3 contains 14 residues. Germline V lookup: CDR1 LNHDA, CDR2 SQIVND (reference sequence). CDR3: CASSWTGATYEQYF. Written as DNA, the CDR3 is TGTGCCAGTAGTTGGACAGGCGCCACCTACGAGCAGTACTTC.

The chain combines TRBV5-5 with TRBJ1-1, with TRBD1 matching 7 bases. V was pared by 2 bases and J by 3 bases, with 10 bases of the junction left unmatched. Germline CDR1 reads SGHKS; CDR2 reads YYEKEE (reference sequence). There are 16 residues in the CDR3. Here the CDR3 reads CASSFSRGGGYTEAFF. The DNA of the CDR3 is TGTGCCAGCAGCTTTAGCCGCGGAGGGGGCTACACTGAAGCTTTCTTT.

The rearrangement uses TRBV5-4 and TRBJ2-2; possible D gene TRBD2, 6 bases. V was pared by 2 bases and J by 3 bases, with 14 bases between. The germline V gene encodes CDR1 SGHNT and CDR2 YYREEE (reference sequence). The CDR3 covers 16 residues. DNA for the CDR3: TGTGCCAGCAGCTTAAGCGCCGGGACTCACACCGGGGAGCTGTTTTTT. Translated: CASSLSAGTHTGELFF. The variable domain in full, completed from reference TRBV5-4 and TRBJ2-2, reads ETGVTQSPTHLIKTRGQQVTLRCSSQSGHNTVSWYQQALGQGPQFIFQYYREEENGRGNFPPRFSGLQFPNYSSELNVNALELDDSALYLCASSLSAGTHTGELFFGEGSRLTVL.

About this clone itself: A far larger clone is just one base off, so this is likely a read error. V is TRBV30 and J is TRBJ2-5, with 8 bases that match TRBD1. CDR3 size: 13 residues. The germline V gene encodes CDR1 GTSNPN and CDR2 SVGIG (reference sequence). V shed 6 bases and J 4 bases; nucleotides not matched to a gene: 7. Here the CDR3 DNA reads TGTGCCTGTAACAGGGGGTCTGGAGAGACCCAGTACTTC. It specifies CACNRGSGETQYF.

The chain joins TRBV5-1 to TRBJ2-1, with 8 bases aligning to TRBD2. J gave up 4 bases and V 4 bases, and 10 bases lay outside the gene matches. CDR3 length equals 16 residues. The V gene's germline CDR1 is SGHRS and CDR2 YFSETQ. The DNA for the CDR3 is TGCGCCAGCAGCCCCGACGGGGGGGACCTATACAATGAGCAGTTCTTC. The encoded protein is CASSPDGGDLYNEQFF.

The chain links TRBV6-5 to TRBJ2-5; no definite D call. CDR1 is MNHEY and CDR2 is SVGAGI in the germline V gene. Trimming pared 1 base from V and 3 bases from J, leaving 6 bases between. The CDR3 covers 13 residues. The CDR3 protein is CASSYFAEETQYF. The CDR3 coding sequence is TGTGCCAGCAGTTACTTCGCAGAAGAGACCCAGTACTTC.

This chain connects TRBV29-1 to TRBJ2-3; 11 bases agree with TRBD2. The CDR3 totals 14 residues. Germline trimming cut 7 bases from V and 4 bases from J; bases unmatched to any gene: 7. Germline V CDR1 and CDR2: SQVTM, ANQGSEA. DNA of the CDR3: TGCAGCGCCCATAGCGGGGGGGGCCCAGATACGCAGTATTTT. It specifies CSAHSGGGPDTQYF.

This sequence joins TRBV4-2 and TRBJ2-1; 12 bases match TRBD2. CDR1 LGHNA and CDR2 YNFKEQ come from the germline V gene. This CDR3 is 15 amino acids long. The J segment lost 9 bases and the V segment lost 4 bases, leaving 7 bases of the junction unmatched. The CDR3 reads CASSPLAGGPGEQFF. The CDR3 nucleotides read TGTGCCAGCAGCCCCCTAGCGGGAGGGCCTGGTGAGCAGTTCTTC.

Only one count was recorded for this clone. The V call is TRBV7-3, the J call TRBJ1-6; TRBD1 matches at 7 bases. Germline lookup yields CDR1 SGHTA and CDR2 FQGTGA. V lost 5 bases to trimming and J lost 5 bases; unmatched junction nucleotides: 6. CDR3 length equals 15 residues. The CDR3 is CASSLRDSDNSPLHF. The CDR3 bases are TGTGCCAGCAGCCTAAGGGACAGTGATAATTCACCCCTCCACTTT.

The chain uses TRBV7-9 and TRBJ1-2, with D maybe TRBD1 (6 bases). Germline CDR1 and CDR2: SEHNR and FQNEAQ (reference sequence). The V end lost 4 bases, the J end lost 8 bases, and 11 bases lay between the germline ends. This CDR3 spans 12 amino acids. The CDR3 sequence: CASSSDSSGYTF. The CDR3 DNA reads TGTGCCAGCAGCTCGGACAGTTCCGGCTACACCTTC.

The rearrangement uses TRBV7-2 and TRBJ2-7; tentatively, D is TRBD1 (6 bases). V dropped 2 bases and J dropped 2 bases, with 22 bases sitting between them. The germline V gene encodes CDR1 SGHTA and CDR2 FQGNSA. The CDR3 spans 18 residues. CDR3 in amino acids: CASSLNPGQMNFPYEQYF. DNA of the CDR3: TGTGCCAGCAGCTTAAATCCTGGACAGATGAATTTCCCCTACGAGCAGTACTTC.

Concerning this clone itself: This may come from a read error, since a much larger clone is one base off. This sequence joins TRBV2 and TRBJ2-7; D may correspond to TRBD1 or TRBD2 (5 bases each). CDR1 is SNHLY, CDR2 FYNNEI, per germline. The CDR3 has 13 residues. CDR3 nucleotides: TGTGCCAGCACCCTGGGGACGAGCTACGAGCAGTGCTTC. Protein: CASTLGTSYEQCF.

The rearrangement uses TRBV11-2 and TRBJ2-3; 9 bases fit TRBD2. Germline V CDR1 and CDR2: SGHAT, FQNNGV. J gave up 3 bases and V 3 bases, and 7 bases lay outside the gene matches. This CDR3 comprises 16 residues. The CDR3: CASSLLSSGVTDTQYF. The CDR3 bases are TGTGCCAGCAGCTTGTTATCTAGCGGGGTAACAGATACGCAGTATTTT.

The CDR3 DNA follows: TGTGCTGGGGCCTATCAGGTCAATGAGCAGTTCTTC. As protein: CAGAYQVNEQFF. The gene calls are TRBV10-3 and TRBJ2-1; possibly TRBD1 for D (5 bases). The CDR3 is 12 amino acids. The germline gives CDR1 ENHRY, CDR2 SYGVKD.

This chain's CDR3 is CASSQTAGLQETQYF. DNA for the CDR3: TGCGCCAGCAGCCAAACAGCGGGACTCCAAGAGACCCAGTACTTC. V and J are TRBV4-3 and TRBJ2-5; 7 nucleotides line up with TRBD2. Trimming removed 2 bases from V and 1 base from J; junction bases left unmatched: 4. The CDR3 contains 15 residues. Germline V gives CDR1 LGHNA, CDR2 YSLEER.

This rearrangement joins TRBV7-9 to TRBJ2-1; 7 nucleotides agree with TRBD2. The V gene end was trimmed by 1 base and the J gene end by 0 bases; junction bases not matched to a gene: 6. The germline V gene has CDR1 SEHNR and CDR2 FQNEAQ (reference sequence). The CDR3 runs 17 residues. The CDR3 is CASSLVGRGSSYNEQFF. CDR3 DNA: TGTGCCAGCAGCTTAGTCGGGCGCGGGAGCTCCTACAATGAGCAGTTCTTC.

This chain uses TRBV4-2 with TRBJ2-1; a weak D match, TRBD2 (5 bases). The germline V gene encodes CDR1 LGHNA and CDR2 YNFKEQ. The V gene lost 4 bases and the J gene lost 3 bases, with 10 bases spanning the gap. There are 14 residues in the CDR3. The CDR3 here is CASSPMGDYNEQFF. The CDR3, as DNA: TGTGCCAGCAGCCCCATGGGAGACTACAATGAGCAGTTCTTC.

This chain joins TRBV2 and TRBJ1-1; D remains ambiguous. V lost 3 bases and J lost 3, with 14 bases in between. Germline loops: CDR1 SNHLY, CDR2 FYNNEI. The CDR3 is 15 residues long. DNA for the CDR3: TGTGCCAGCAGTGAGGCGACCGCATGGGACACTGAAGCTTTCTTT. Its translation: CASSEATAWDTEAFF.

The V gene is TRBV4-3, the J gene TRBJ1-5; possibly TRBD1 for D (6 bases). The CDR3 spans 17 residues. Trimming pared 1 base from V and 5 bases from J, leaving 18 bases between. The germline V gene encodes CDR1 LGHNA and CDR2 YSLEER. The CDR3 bases are TGCGCCAGCAGCCAAGTCCCCTCGGACAGCCGATATCAGCCCCAGCATTTT. Translating gives CASSQVPSDSRYQPQHF.

The chain joins TRBV7-8 to TRBJ1-5, with D unclear. This CDR3 has 16 residues. CDR1 SGHVS and CDR2 FQNEAQ come from the germline V gene. Deletions cut 5 bases from V and 1 base from J, with 15 bases between. CDR3 DNA: TGTGCCAGCAGCGTCAGACTGGAGGGAAGCAATCAGCCCCAGCATTTT. Amino acids: CASSVRLEGSNQPQHF.

The chain joins TRBV10-1 to TRBJ2-2; 8 nucleotides agree with TRBD2. Looked up from germline, CDR1 is WNHNN and CDR2 is SYGVQD (reference sequence). V dropped 8 bases and J dropped 5; count of bases not matched to a gene: 4. CDR3 length: 13 residues. CDR3: CASRSGNTGELFF. Here the CDR3 DNA reads TGCGCCAGCCGTAGCGGGAATACCGGGGAGCTGTTTTTT.

The genes are TRBV29-1 and TRBJ2-7, with TRBD2 identical over 7 bases. Trimming at V came to 4 bases and at J to 4 bases, leaving 10 bases not matched to a gene. Germline lookup yields CDR1 SQVTM and CDR2 ANQGSEA. The CDR3 totals 14 residues. The CDR3, as DNA: TGCAGCGTTGTGGAGACTAGCCAGGTTTACGAGCAGTACTTC. It is translated as CSVVETSQVYEQYF.

V usage is TRBV11-2 and J usage is TRBJ2-1, with 8 bases that match TRBD2. Germline V CDR1 and CDR2: SGHAT, FQNNGV. V lost 5 bases to trimming and J lost 8 bases; unmatched junction nucleotides: 8. The CDR3 is made up of 14 amino acids. In DNA, the CDR3 is TGTGCCAGCAGCAGGTATAGCGGGGTGGATGAGCAGTTCTTC. The encoded protein is CASSRYSGVDEQFF.